This entry concerns a single T cell receptor beta chain. What it recognizes is unknown. Use of 60 Vbeta and 13 Jbeta primers characterized the PCR. TCRdb's copy holds only in-frame clones and misses some; the assay was immunoSEQ multiplex PCR. The sample records 130,000 or so clones, roughly 70% being singletons. This entry is derived from a study of cytomegalovirus exposure and HLA in healthy donors. Study overall: Among 398 genotyped donors, around 80% fell in the Caucasian-associated ancestry cluster. Study outcomes and limitations: A missense DCLRE1C variant was associated with V- and J-gene trimming of TCR beta chains in a later analysis, and an independent cohort replicated the association.

Per the germline V gene, CDR1 is MDHEN and CDR2 is SYDVKM. The CDR3 extends over 17 amino acids. Trimming at V came to 6 bases and at J to 1 base, leaving 13 bases not matched to a gene. The sample taken for sequencing was PBMCs. The TCR originated in a man aged 40-55 years in good health and CMV-seropositive. V usage is TRBV28 and J usage is TRBJ2-3, with TRBD1 matching 7 bases. The CDR3 loop reads CASRYFPRGLGTDTQYF. CDR3 DNA: TGTGCCAGCAGATACTTTCCGAGGGGGCTTGGCACAGATACGCAGTATTTT. Complete variable domain (other parts from reference TRBV28 and TRBJ2-3): DVKVTQSSRYLVKRTGEKVFLECVQDMDHENMFWYRQDPGLGLRLIYFSYDVKMKEKGDIPEGYSVSREKKERFSLILESASTNQTSMYLCASRYFPRGLGTDTQYFGPGTRLTVL.